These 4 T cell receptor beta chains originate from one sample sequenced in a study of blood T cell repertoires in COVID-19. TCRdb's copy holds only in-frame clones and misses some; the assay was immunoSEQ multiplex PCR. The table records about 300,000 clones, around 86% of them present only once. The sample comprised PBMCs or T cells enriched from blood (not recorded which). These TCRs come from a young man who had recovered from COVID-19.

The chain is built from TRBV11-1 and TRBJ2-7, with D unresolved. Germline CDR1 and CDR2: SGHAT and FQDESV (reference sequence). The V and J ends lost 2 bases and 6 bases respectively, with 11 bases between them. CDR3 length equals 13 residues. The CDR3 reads CASSLLQEREQYF. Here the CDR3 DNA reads TGTGCCAGCAGCTTACTTCAAGAGCGCGAGCAGTACTTC.

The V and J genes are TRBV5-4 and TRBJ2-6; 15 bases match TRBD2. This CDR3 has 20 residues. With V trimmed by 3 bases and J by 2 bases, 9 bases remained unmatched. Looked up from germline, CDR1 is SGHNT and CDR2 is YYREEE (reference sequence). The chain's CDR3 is CASSSGLAGGPVTGANVLTF. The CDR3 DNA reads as TGTGCCAGCAGCTCCGGACTAGCGGGAGGGCCAGTCACTGGGGCCAACGTCCTGACTTTC.

CDR3: CASITSGFSYEQYF. The CDR3 bases are TGTGCCAGCATAACTAGCGGGTTCTCCTACGAGCAGTACTTC. This chain joins TRBV21-1 and TRBJ2-7; the table's TRBD2 call for D was not verified on the DNA. TRBV21-1 is an annotated pseudogene. This CDR3 region has 14 residues.

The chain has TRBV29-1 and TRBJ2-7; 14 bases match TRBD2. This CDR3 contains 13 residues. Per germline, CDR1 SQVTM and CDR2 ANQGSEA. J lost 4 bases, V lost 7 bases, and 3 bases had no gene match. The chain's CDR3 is CSAGLAGGYEQYF. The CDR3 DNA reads TGCAGCGCCGGACTAGCGGGAGGATACGAGCAGTACTTC.